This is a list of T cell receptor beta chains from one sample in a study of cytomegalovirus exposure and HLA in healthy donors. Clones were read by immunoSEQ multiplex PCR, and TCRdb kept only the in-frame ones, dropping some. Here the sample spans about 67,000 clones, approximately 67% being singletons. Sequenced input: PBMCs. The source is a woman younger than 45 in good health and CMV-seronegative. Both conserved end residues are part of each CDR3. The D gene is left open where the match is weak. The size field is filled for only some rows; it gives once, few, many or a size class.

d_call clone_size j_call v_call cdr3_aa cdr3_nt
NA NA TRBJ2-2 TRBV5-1 CASSFSQGNTGELFF TGCGCCAGCAGCTTTAGTCAGGGGAACACCGGGGAGCTGTTTTTT
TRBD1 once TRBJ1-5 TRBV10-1 CASSESAGRQSQGDSNQPQHF TGCGCCAGCAGTGAGTCGGCAGGGAGACAGTCCCAGGGGGATAGCAATCAGCCCCAGCATTTT
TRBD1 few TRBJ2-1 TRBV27 CASSPDRGSYNEQFF TGTGCCAGCAGTCCGGACAGGGGAAGCTACAATGAGCAGTTCTTC
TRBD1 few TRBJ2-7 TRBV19 CASSYDRGRRYEQYF TGTGCCAGTAGTTACGACAGGGGGCGCAGGTACGAGCAGTACTTC
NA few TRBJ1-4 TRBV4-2 CASSFQGNEKLFF TGTGCCAGCAGCTTCCAGGGAAATGAAAAACTGTTTTTT
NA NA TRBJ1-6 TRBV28 CASSWGGADSPLHF TGTGCCAGCAGTTGGGGGGGGGCGGATTCACCCCTCCACTTT
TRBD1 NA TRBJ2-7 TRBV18 CASSRQGNDEQYF TGTGCCAGCTCACGACAGGGGAACGACGAGCAGTACTTC
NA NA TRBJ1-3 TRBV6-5 CASSYGAGNTIYF TGTGCCAGCAGTTACGGGGCAGGGAACACCATATATTTT
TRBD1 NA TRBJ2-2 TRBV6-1 CASSRDRVTGELFF TGTGCCAGCAGTCGGGACAGAGTTACCGGGGAGCTGTTTTTT
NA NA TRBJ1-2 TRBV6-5 CASYGNINYGYTF TGTGCCAGCTACGGGAATATTAACTATGGCTACACCTTC
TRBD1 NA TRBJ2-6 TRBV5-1 CASAPGGGFGSGANVLTF TGCGCCAGCGCTCCAGGGGGCGGCTTCGGCTCTGGGGCCAACGTCCTGACTTTC
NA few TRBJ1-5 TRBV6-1 CASSPMGSHQPQHF TGTGCCAGCAGCCCGATGGGGAGCCATCAGCCCCAGCATTTT
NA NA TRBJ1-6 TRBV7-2 CASSWGRRAYNSPLHF TGTGCCAGCAGCTGGGGACGGAGGGCATATAATTCACCCCTCCACTTT
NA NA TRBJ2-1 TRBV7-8 CASSLDLVGGRDEQFF TGTGCCAGCAGCTTAGATTTGGTGGGGGGTCGGGATGAGCAGTTCTTC
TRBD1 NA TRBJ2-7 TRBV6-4 CASSYPGQGVYEQYF TGTGCCAGCAGTTACCCGGGACAGGGGGTCTACGAGCAGTACTTC
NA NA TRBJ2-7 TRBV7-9 CSSSSGFEQYF TGTTCCAGCAGTTCAGGGTTCGAGCAGTACTTC
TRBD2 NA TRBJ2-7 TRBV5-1 CASNPMGRGYEQYF TGCGCCAGCAACCCCATGGGGAGGGGCTACGAGCAGTACTTC
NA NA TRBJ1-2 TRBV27 CASRRRGLGYGYTF TGTGCCAGCAGACGGAGGGGTCTCGGCTATGGCTACACCTTC
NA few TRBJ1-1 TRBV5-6 CASSLLSTEAFF TGTGCCAGCAGCTTACTTAGCACTGAAGCTTTCTTT
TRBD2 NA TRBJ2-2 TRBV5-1 CASSLVRLAGTGELFF TGCGCCAGCAGCTTGGTACGACTAGCGGGGACCGGGGAGCTGTTTTTT
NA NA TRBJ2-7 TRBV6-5 CASSRAPQGYEQYF TGTGCCAGCAGCCGCGCTCCCCAGGGGTACGAGCAGTACTTC
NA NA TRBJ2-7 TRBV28 CATRQSLTYEQYF TGTGCCACCCGACAGAGCCTTACCTACGAGCAGTACTTC
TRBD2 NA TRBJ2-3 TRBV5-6 CASSYLAGGRRGTDTQYF TGTGCCAGCAGCTATCTAGCGGGGGGCCGTCGGGGCACAGATACGCAGTATTTT
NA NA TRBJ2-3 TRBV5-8 CASSLAPNRVWPNTQYF TGTGCCAGCAGCTTGGCCCCTAACAGGGTATGGCCCAATACGCAGTATTTT
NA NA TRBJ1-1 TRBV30 CAWSAGGGIEAFF TGTGCCTGGAGTGCCGGGGGGGGGATTGAAGCTTTCTTT
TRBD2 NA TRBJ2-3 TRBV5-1 CASSSLGSGGGEDTQYF TGCGCCAGCAGCTCCCTGGGTAGCGGGGGAGGGGAAGATACGCAGTATTTT
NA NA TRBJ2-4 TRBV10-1 CASSESRGGKNIQYF TGCGCCAGCAGTGAGTCGAGAGGGGGCAAAAACATTCAGTACTTC
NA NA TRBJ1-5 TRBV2 CASSAEYNQPQHF TGTGCCAGCAGTGCCGAGTACAATCAGCCCCAGCATTTT
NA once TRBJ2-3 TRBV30 CAWGLTATDTQYF TGTGCCTGGGGCCTAACAGCCACAGATACGCAGTATTTT